The 5 T cell receptor beta chains below were found in one sample sequenced in a study of blood T cell repertoires in COVID-19. TCRdb keeps only in-frame clones here, not all; method: immunoSEQ multiplex PCR. The data show about 250,000 clones, about 83% seen once. Sequencing used peripheral blood. These receptors were collected from an elderly man with acute or convalescent COVID-19.

Here the CDR3 DNA reads TGTGCCAGCAGCTTCGGGACAGGGGCAACCTACGAGCAGTACTTC. Translated, it gives CASSFGTGATYEQYF. V is TRBV11-2 and J is TRBJ2-7; 10 bases align to TRBD1. The CDR3 sequence is 15 residues long. Germline CDR1 is SGHAT and CDR2 is FQNNGV. V was pared by 3 bases and J by 2 bases, with 4 bases of the junction left unmatched.

This chain uses TRBV24-1 with TRBJ2-1, with a tentative D call TRBD1 (5 bases). The CDR3 has 16 amino acids. The V end was cut by 3 bases, the J end by 2 bases, with 13 bases between. Germline CDR1 reads KGHDR; CDR2 reads SFDVKD. CDR3 sequence reads: CATSDPGQNPYNEQFF. The DNA of the CDR3 is TGTGCCACCAGTGATCCCGGACAAAACCCCTACAATGAGCAGTTCTTC.

V usage is TRBV7-9 and J usage is TRBJ1-1, with a weak D call TRBD1 (6 bases). Trimming took 4 bases from V and 0 from J, leaving 9 bases between them. This CDR3 has 14 residues. Germline values: CDR1 SEHNR, CDR2 FQNEAQ (reference sequence). CDR3 region: CASSSGQLNTEAFF. DNA for the CDR3: TGTGCCAGCAGCTCCGGACAGTTGAACACTGAAGCTTTCTTT.

The chain couples TRBV19 to TRBJ1-1; possibly TRBD1 for D (6 bases). The CDR3 sequence is 15 residues long. Germline CDR1 and CDR2: LNHDA and SQIVND (reference sequence). V was cut by 7 bases and J by 0 bases, with 15 bases left in between. The chain's CDR3 is CASTPGTGMNTEAFF. CDR3 coding DNA: TGTGCCAGTACCCCCGGTACAGGGATGAACACTGAAGCTTTCTTT.

V gene TRBV2 combines with J gene TRBJ1-2; D is uncertain. CDR3 length: 15 residues. V was clipped by 6 bases and J by 1 base, with 15 bases between them. Germline-derived CDR1 and CDR2 are SNHLY and FYNNEI. In nucleotides, the CDR3 is TGTGCCAGCAGCAACAGTGGAAGATATAACTATGGCTACACCTTC. Protein product: CASSNSGRYNYGYTF.